One sample yielded the 23 T cell receptor beta chains listed below, sequenced in a study of beta chain features in type 1 diabetes. The authors reverse transcribed all of the isolated RNA, so sequencing captured expressed TCRB transcripts. Assay: immunoSEQ multiplex PCR; the TCRdb copy retains only in-frame clones and omits some. The sample has about 330,000 clones; 11% are singletons. Sequenced input: naive CD4+ T cells from blood. These receptors all come from a young woman in good health.

This clone was picked up a small number of times. The chain employs TRBV18 and TRBJ2-1, with 7 bases identical to TRBD1. The ends lost 0 bases at V and 3 bases at J; junction bases unmatched: 5. The CDR3 has 16 amino acids. Germline CDR1 KGHSH, CDR2 LQKENI. The CDR3 nucleotides are TGTGCCAGCTCACCACCGGGGGCAGGGGGCTACAATGAGCAGTTCTTC. It yields the protein CASSPPGAGGYNEQFF.

This clone was detected only a few times. This chain uses TRBV6-5 with TRBJ2-1; 11 bases agree with TRBD1. V shed 5 bases and J 2 bases; nucleotides not matched to a gene: 2. Germline V gene data show CDR1 as MNHEY and CDR2 as SVGAGI. This CDR3 has 15 amino acids. In DNA form, the CDR3 reads TGTGCCAGCAGTCGGGACAGGGGGGCCTACAATGAGCAGTTCTTC. Translation: CASSRDRGAYNEQFF.

The sample holds a few counts of this clone. The gene calls are TRBV30 and TRBJ2-3; 12 bases align to TRBD2. In germline, CDR1 is GTSNPN, CDR2 SVGIG (reference sequence). This CDR3 spans 16 amino acids. V lost 2 bases and J lost 2; bases outside the gene matches: 5. In DNA, the CDR3 is TGTGCCTGGAGTCACGGACTAGCGGGAACCACAGATACGCAGTATTTT. As protein: CAWSHGLAGTTDTQYF. The entire variable domain, with the rest obtained from reference TRBV30 and TRBJ2-3, is as follows: SQTIHQWPATLVQPVGSPLSLECTVEGTSNPNLYWYRQAAGRGLQLLFYSVGIGQISSEVPQNLSASRPQDRQFILSSKKLLLSDSGFYLCAWSHGLAGTTDTQYFGPGTRLTVL.

The rearrangement uses TRBV7-9 and TRBJ2-7; D is unresolved. V was cut by 3 bases and J by 2 bases, with 5 bases left in between. The V gene's germline CDR1 is SEHNR and CDR2 FQNEAQ (reference sequence). CDR3 size: 12 residues. In nucleotides, the CDR3 is TGTGCCAGCAGCTTCGGTCCCTACGAGCAGTACTTC. It codes for CASSFGPYEQYF.

This clone has just a few counts. The gene calls are TRBV20-1 and TRBJ1-2; a possible D gene is TRBD1 (6 bases). The V gene's germline CDR1 is DFQATT and CDR2 SNEGSKA (reference sequence). The CDR3 loop spans 11 amino acids. Trimming removed 4 bases from V and 7 bases from J, with 10 bases in between. CDR3 DNA: TGCAGTGCTATCGGACAGCGTGGCTACACCTTC. Protein: CSAIGQRGYTF.

V is TRBV5-1 and J is TRBJ2-1; 8 nucleotides line up with TRBD1. Germline V gives CDR1 SGHRS, CDR2 YFSETQ. The V and J ends lost 4 bases and 6 bases, in that order; junction bases with no gene match: 3. This CDR3 is built from 13 residues. The CDR3 spells CASSPGQGNEQFF. CDR3 bases: TGCGCCAGCAGCCCCGGACAGGGCAATGAGCAGTTCTTC.

This clone was recorded a few times. The chain is built from TRBV5-4 and TRBJ2-3; D is ambiguous. CDR1 is SGHNT, CDR2 YYREEE, per germline (reference sequence). Trimming left V 1 base short and J 4 bases short, with 13 bases between. CDR3 length: 15 amino acids. The chain's CDR3 is CASSLRSSPPDTQYF. The CDR3, as DNA: TGTGCCAGCAGCTTGCGGTCATCCCCCCCAGATACGCAGTATTTT. Combining the CDR3 with reference TRBV5-4 and TRBJ2-3 gives the whole variable domain ETGVTQSPTHLIKTRGQQVTLRCSSQSGHNTVSWYQQALGQGPQFIFQYYREEENGRGNFPPRFSGLQFPNYSSELNVNALELDDSALYLCASSLRSSPPDTQYFGPGTRLTVL.

The chain uses TRBV19 and TRBJ2-1; 10 bases agree with TRBD2. The V and J ends lost 6 bases and 3 bases, in that order; junction bases with no gene match: 5. Germline V gene data show CDR1 as LNHDA and CDR2 as SQIVND (reference sequence). This CDR3 is built from 15 residues. The CDR3 nucleotides are TGTGCCAGTAGGGCTAGCGGGAGTGTCTACAATGAGCAGTTCTTC. Translated: CASRASGSVYNEQFF.

This clone has just a few counts. The V gene is TRBV6-6, the J gene TRBJ2-7; 10 bases line up with TRBD2. This CDR3 contains 15 residues. V shed 4 bases, J shed 1 base, and the junction held 4 bases outside the gene matches. CDR1 and CDR2 (germline): MNHNY, SVGAGI (reference sequence). Here the CDR3 DNA reads TGTGCCAGCAGTTCCCGGACTAGCGGTTCCTACGAGCAGTACTTC. This codes for CASSSRTSGSYEQYF.

Here the CDR3 DNA reads TGCGCCAGCAGCCAAAGACAGGGTTGGAACACTGAAGCTTTCTTT. It yields the protein CASSQRQGWNTEAFF. J is TRBJ1-1 and V is TRBV4-3; 7 positions agree with TRBD1. The CDR3 has 15 amino acids. Germline V gene sequence: CDR1 LGHNA, CDR2 YSLEER. V lost 2 bases and J lost 1; bases outside the gene matches: 4.

J is TRBJ2-1 and V is TRBV7-2; possibly TRBD1 for D (5 bases). The CDR3 sequence is 16 residues long. Trimming shortened V by 5 bases and J by 0 bases, and 14 bases separated the two germline ends. CDR1 and CDR2 from the germline V gene are SGHTA and FQGNSA. CDR3 bases: TGTGCCAGCAGCACACAACAGGAGAGCTCCTACAATGAGCAGTTCTTC. This encodes CASSTQQESSYNEQFF. The whole variable domain, filled in from reference TRBV7-2 and TRBJ2-1, reads GAGVSQSPSNKVTEKGKDVELRCDPISGHTALYWYRQSLGQGLEFLIYFQGNSAPDKSGLPSDRFSAERTGGSVSTLTIQRTQQEDSAVYLCASSTQQESSYNEQFFGPGTRLTVL.

This clone was seen a handful of times. This chain links TRBV5-6 with TRBJ1-2, with a tentative D call TRBD1 (6 bases). V lost 4 bases, J lost 5 bases, and 15 bases lay in between. Germline V lookup: CDR1 SGHDT, CDR2 YYEEEE. The CDR3 runs 14 residues. CDR3 nucleotides: TGTGCCAGCAGCCCCCTCCCAGGGGAGTATGGCTACACCTTC. Encoded protein: CASSPLPGEYGYTF.

The chain carries TRBV5-1 and TRBJ1-2; D remains unclear. This CDR3 comprises 13 residues. From germline, CDR1 is SGHRS and CDR2 YFSETQ. Trimming stripped 1 base from V and 3 bases from J, with 7 bases between. In DNA form, the CDR3 reads TGCGCCAGCAGCTTGATCGGAGACTATGGCTACACCTTC. The encoded protein is CASSLIGDYGYTF.

This clone turned up a few times. The chain combines TRBV4-2 with TRBJ2-1, with 14 bases that match TRBD2. There are 17 residues in the CDR3. The V and J ends lost 5 bases and 8 bases, in that order; junction bases with no gene match: 11. Germline values: CDR1 LGHNA, CDR2 YNFKEQ. The CDR3 loop is CASSARLGLAGGDEQFF. The DNA of the CDR3 is TGTGCCAGCAGCGCCAGACTAGGACTAGCGGGAGGAGATGAGCAGTTCTTC.

Only a few counts were recorded for this clone. The V call is TRBV28, the J call TRBJ2-1; 8 bases are shared with TRBD2. The J segment lost 8 bases and the V segment lost 6 bases, leaving 9 bases of the junction unmatched. The CDR3 length is 14 residues. CDR1 MDHEN and CDR2 SYDVKM come from the germline V gene. This CDR3 reads CASRGTSIFDEQFF. The CDR3, as DNA: TGTGCCAGCAGGGGGACTAGTATATTTGATGAGCAGTTCTTC.

This clone came up a few times. This chain connects TRBV29-1 to TRBJ2-3; TRBD2 matches 7 bases. The ends lost 6 bases at V and 6 bases at J; junction bases unmatched: 15. CDR1 and CDR2 (germline): SQVTM, ANQGSEA. CDR3 length: 15 amino acids. CDR3 amino acids: CSVSLYREARDTQYF. The CDR3 bases are TGCAGCGTGAGCCTATATCGGGAGGCTAGGGATACGCAGTATTTT.

Note on this clone: The same CDR3 also results from other DNA sequences found in this sample. This sequence joins TRBV18 and TRBJ2-5; D possibly corresponds to TRBD2 (5 bases). V lost 2 bases and J 1 base, leaving 5 bases between the germline ends. CDR3 length: 13 residues. Looked up from germline, CDR1 is KGHSH and CDR2 is LQKENI. The CDR3 sequence: CASSPGSQETQYF. CDR3 bases: TGTGCCAGCTCACCAGGGAGCCAAGAGACCCAGTACTTC.

V is TRBV5-1 and J is TRBJ2-1, with D maybe TRBD2 (5 bases). CDR3 length equals 15 residues. Trimming removed 7 bases at V and 0 bases at J, with 14 bases between. Germline V gene lookup returns CDR1 SGHRS and CDR2 YFSETQ. The CDR3: CASRPIGSSYNEQFF. The DNA of the CDR3 is TGCGCCAGCCGACCGATAGGGAGCTCCTACAATGAGCAGTTCTTC.

The chain carries TRBV6-1 and TRBJ1-5; D gene uncertain. Per the germline V gene, CDR1 is MNHNS and CDR2 is SASEGT. Trimming stripped 2 bases from V and 3 bases from J, with 11 bases between. This CDR3 spans 15 amino acids. Here the CDR3 DNA reads TGTGCCAGCAGTGAACTTGGCAGGATCAATCAGCCCCAGCATTTT. Translating gives CASSELGRINQPQHF.

The rearrangement links TRBV6-6 to TRBJ1-1; possible D gene TRBD1, 6 bases. Trimming removed 6 bases at V and 6 bases at J, with 17 bases between. The germline V gene encodes CDR1 MNHNY and CDR2 SVGAGI (reference sequence). The CDR3 consists of 14 residues. DNA of the CDR3: TGTGCCAGCAGAAGAGGACAGAATAAGGCTGAAGCTTTCTTT. Its protein product is CASRRGQNKAEAFF.

This clone has a handful of counts. In DNA, the CDR3 is TGTGCCAGCAGCCAATCCCTACAGGGAGCGGGAAATACGCAGTATTTT. Protein product: CASSQSLQGAGNTQYF. This chain joins TRBV4-2 and TRBJ2-3; D possibly corresponds to TRBD2 (7 bases). Germline V gene data show CDR1 as LGHNA and CDR2 as YNFKEQ. The CDR3 contains 16 residues. The V end was cut by 2 bases, the J end by 7 bases, with 19 bases between.

This chain links TRBV2 with TRBJ2-4; D remains ambiguous. Trimming removed 7 bases from V and 5 bases from J, with 6 bases in between. Per the germline V gene, CDR1 is SNHLY and CDR2 is FYNNEI. The CDR3 has 11 residues. CDR3 sequence reads: CASKSENIQYF. CDR3 bases: TGTGCCAGCAAATCGGAAAACATTCAGTACTTC.

This chain links TRBV6-5 with TRBJ2-1; 10 bases line up with TRBD2. The germline CDR1 and CDR2 sequences are MNHEY and SVGAGI. CDR3 length equals 15 residues. Losses at the gene ends were 6 bases for V and 9 bases for J; bases not matched to a gene: 11. CDR3 loop: CASSSSLAGEGEQFF. For the CDR3, the DNA is TGTGCCAGCAGCTCCTCTCTAGCGGGAGAAGGTGAGCAGTTCTTC.